This T cell receptor (beta chain) emerged from a study of persistence of HIV-infected CD4 T cells. Study observations and caveats: CMV- and Gag-responding cells had lower TCRbeta richness than CD3/CD28-responding cells. Degenerate expanded CDR3beta sequences were enriched among CMV- and Gag-responding cells.

CDR1 and CDR2 (germline): WNHNN, SYGVQD (reference sequence). Trimming took off 3 bases at V and 4 bases at J, with 12 bases between the two ends. This CDR3 is 14 amino acids long. On this clone itself: The antigen is undetermined.

The libraries were made with immunoSEQ version 4 in survey mode. The data were produced by immunoSEQ multiplex PCR, yet TCRdb's version contains in-frame clones alone and is incomplete. The repertoire has 15,000 to 20,000 clones, 65% of them found once; the top ten carry roughly 8%. Cells were stimulated with CMV-infected fibroblast lysates at about 9.4 ug/mL. Responding CD4+ T cells were sorted by upregulation of both CD40 ligand and CD69. Before stimulation, PBMCs underwent CD8+ T cell depletion. The receptor was derived from an adult woman with HIV who was CMV-seropositive. Sample: CD4+ T cells sorted from PBMCs after 18-hour stimulation, taken from a patient who received antiretroviral therapy. V and J are TRBV10-1 and TRBJ1-1; D gene uncertain. The CDR3: CASSDGWSGTEAFF. In DNA form, the CDR3 reads TGCGCCAGCAGTGATGGATGGTCAGGCACTGAAGCTTTCTTT.